This T cell receptor (beta chain) was recovered during a study of radiotherapy plus CTLA-4 blockade in lung cancer. In the study overall: Roughly 17% of patients responded objectively, and around 31% achieved disease control. Overall study findings and caveats: Early clonal dynamics of blood T cells, together with interferon-beta, were reported as the best response predictor. Clones of tumor-derived TCRs expanded in blood after radiotherapy plus ipilimumab.

Sequencing was performed with immunoSEQ multiplex PCR; in TCRdb, only in-frame clones are kept and a portion is missing. The sample carries about 87,000 clones, around 87% recorded once. Focal radiation with ipilimumab CTLA-4 blockade was given to patients with chemo-refractory metastatic non-small-cell lung cancer. The CDR3 covers 14 residues. Germline V gene sequence: CDR1 MDHEN, CDR2 SYDVKM. Trimming at V came to 7 bases and at J to 7 bases, leaving 10 bases not matched to a gene. As regards this clone: The antigen remains unidentified.

This chain links TRBV28 with TRBJ2-1; 7 nucleotides line up with TRBD1. Sequences were derived from peripheral blood, sampled from a patient treated with radiotherapy plus ipilimumab. The TCR originated in a human donor with non-small cell lung cancer that progressed on radiotherapy plus ipilimumab. Written as DNA, the CDR3 is TGTGCCAGCAAGGAAGGGGGCCTGTCAAATGAGCAGTTCTTC. Protein: CASKEGGLSNEQFF.